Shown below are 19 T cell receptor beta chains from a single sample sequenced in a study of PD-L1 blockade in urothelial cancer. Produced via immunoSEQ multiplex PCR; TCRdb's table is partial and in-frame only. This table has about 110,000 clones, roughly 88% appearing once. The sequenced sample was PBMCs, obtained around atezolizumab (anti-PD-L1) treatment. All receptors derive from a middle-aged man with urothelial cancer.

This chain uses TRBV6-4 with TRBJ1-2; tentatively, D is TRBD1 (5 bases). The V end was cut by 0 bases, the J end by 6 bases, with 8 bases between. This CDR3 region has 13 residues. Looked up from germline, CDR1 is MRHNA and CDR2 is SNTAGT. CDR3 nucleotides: TGTGCCAGCAGTGACTCGCGGGGGGATGGCTACACCTTC. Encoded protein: CASSDSRGDGYTF.

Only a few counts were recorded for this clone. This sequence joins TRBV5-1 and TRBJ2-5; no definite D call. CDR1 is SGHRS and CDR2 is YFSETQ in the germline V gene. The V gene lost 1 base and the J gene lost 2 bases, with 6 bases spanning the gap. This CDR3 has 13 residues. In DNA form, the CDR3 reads TGCGCCAGCAGCTTGCCTACTCAAGAGACCCAGTACTTC. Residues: CASSLPTQETQYF.

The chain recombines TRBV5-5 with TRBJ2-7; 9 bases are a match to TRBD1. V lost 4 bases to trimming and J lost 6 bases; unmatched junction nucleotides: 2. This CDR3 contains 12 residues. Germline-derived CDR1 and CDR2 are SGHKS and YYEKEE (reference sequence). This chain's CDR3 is CASSGQGFEQYF. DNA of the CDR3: TGTGCCAGCAGCGGACAGGGGTTCGAGCAGTACTTC.

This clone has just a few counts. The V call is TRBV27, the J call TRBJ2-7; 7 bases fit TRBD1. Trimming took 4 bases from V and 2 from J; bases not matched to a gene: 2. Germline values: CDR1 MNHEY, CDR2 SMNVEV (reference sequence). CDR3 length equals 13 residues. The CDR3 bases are TGTGCCAGCAGTTACGGGACAGCCTACGAGCAGTACTTC. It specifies CASSYGTAYEQYF.

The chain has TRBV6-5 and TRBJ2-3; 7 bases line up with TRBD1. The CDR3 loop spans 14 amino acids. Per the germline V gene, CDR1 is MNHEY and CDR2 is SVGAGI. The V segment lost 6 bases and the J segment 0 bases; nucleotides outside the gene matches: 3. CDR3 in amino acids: CASRKTGSTDTQYF. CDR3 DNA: TGTGCCAGCAGAAAGACAGGGAGCACAGATACGCAGTATTTT.

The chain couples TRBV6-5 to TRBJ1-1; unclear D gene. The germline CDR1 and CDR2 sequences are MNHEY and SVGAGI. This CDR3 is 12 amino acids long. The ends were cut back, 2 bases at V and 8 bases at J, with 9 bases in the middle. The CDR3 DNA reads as TGTGCCAGCAGTTACCCAAGACAAGAAGCTTTCTTT. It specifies CASSYPRQEAFF.

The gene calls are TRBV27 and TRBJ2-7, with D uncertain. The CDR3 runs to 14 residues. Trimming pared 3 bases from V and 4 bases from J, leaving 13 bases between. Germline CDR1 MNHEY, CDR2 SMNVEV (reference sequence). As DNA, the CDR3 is TGTGCCAGCAGTTTTCTGACTTCTCGGTACGAGCAGTACTTC. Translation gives CASSFLTSRYEQYF.

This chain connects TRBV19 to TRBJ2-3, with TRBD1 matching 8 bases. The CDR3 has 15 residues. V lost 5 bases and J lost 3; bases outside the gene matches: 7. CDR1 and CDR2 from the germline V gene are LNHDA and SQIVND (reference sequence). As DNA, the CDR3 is TGTGCCAGTAGTCTACAGGGGGTCTGGACAGATACGCAGTATTTT. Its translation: CASSLQGVWTDTQYF.

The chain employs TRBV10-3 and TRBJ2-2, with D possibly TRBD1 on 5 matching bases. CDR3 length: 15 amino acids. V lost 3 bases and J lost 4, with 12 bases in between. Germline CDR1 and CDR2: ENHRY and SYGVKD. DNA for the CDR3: TGTGCCATCAGTGACTGGGGCGAGCGCACCGGGGAGCTGTTTTTT. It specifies CAISDWGERTGELFF.

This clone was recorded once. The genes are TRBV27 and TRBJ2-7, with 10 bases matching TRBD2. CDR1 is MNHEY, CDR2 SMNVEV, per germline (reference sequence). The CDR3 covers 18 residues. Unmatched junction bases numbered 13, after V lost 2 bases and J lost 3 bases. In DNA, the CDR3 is TGTGCCAGCAGTTTACCGCTCGAGCGGGAGGGCCATGGCTACGAGCAGTACTTC. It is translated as CASSLPLEREGHGYEQYF.

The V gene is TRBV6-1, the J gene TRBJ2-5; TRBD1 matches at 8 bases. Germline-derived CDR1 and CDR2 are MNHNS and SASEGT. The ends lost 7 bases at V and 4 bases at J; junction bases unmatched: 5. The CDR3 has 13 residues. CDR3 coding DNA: TGTGCCAGCATTCAGGACAGGGCAGAGACCCAGTACTTC. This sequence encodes CASIQDRAETQYF.

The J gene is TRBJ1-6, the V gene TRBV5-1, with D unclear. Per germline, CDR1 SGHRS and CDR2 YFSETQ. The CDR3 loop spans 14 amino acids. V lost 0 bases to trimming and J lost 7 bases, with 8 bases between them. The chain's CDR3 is CASSLGIGNSPLHF. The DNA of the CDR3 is TGCGCCAGCAGCTTGGGCATCGGGAATTCACCCCTCCACTTT.

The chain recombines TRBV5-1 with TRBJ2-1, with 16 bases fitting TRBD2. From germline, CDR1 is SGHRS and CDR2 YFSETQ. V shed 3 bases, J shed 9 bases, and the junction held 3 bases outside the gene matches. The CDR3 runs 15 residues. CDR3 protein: CASSSGTSGRGEQFF. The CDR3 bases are TGCGCCAGCAGCTCCGGGACTAGCGGGAGGGGTGAGCAGTTCTTC.

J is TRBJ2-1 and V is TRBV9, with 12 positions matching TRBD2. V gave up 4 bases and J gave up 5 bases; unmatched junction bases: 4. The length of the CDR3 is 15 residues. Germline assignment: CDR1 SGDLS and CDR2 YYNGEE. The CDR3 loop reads CASSLTSGRNNEQFF. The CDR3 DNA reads TGTGCCAGCAGCCTGACTAGCGGGAGAAACAATGAGCAGTTCTTC.

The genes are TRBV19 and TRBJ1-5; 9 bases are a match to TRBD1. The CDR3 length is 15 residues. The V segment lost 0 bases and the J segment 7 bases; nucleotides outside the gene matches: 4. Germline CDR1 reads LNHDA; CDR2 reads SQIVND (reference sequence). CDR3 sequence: CASSIEQGAGQPQHF. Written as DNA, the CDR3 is TGTGCCAGTAGTATAGAACAGGGGGCGGGCCAGCCCCAGCATTTT.

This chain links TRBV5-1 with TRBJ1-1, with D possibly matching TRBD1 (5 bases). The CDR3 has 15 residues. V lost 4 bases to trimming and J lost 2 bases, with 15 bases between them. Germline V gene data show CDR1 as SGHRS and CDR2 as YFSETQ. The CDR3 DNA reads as TGCGCCAGCAGCCCGGGGGGGTCGCGCAACACTGAAGCTTTCTTT. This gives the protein CASSPGGSRNTEAFF.

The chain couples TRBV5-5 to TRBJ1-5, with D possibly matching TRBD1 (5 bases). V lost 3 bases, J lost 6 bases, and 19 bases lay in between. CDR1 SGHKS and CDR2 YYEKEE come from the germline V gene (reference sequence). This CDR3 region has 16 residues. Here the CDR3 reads CASSSKALGGGQPQHF. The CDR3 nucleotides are TGTGCCAGCAGCTCGAAAGCCCTGGGGGGTGGTCAGCCCCAGCATTTT.

The CDR3 sequence: CAISESGQASEQYF. CDR3 sequence (DNA): TGTGCCATCAGTGAGTCTGGCCAAGCTAGCGAGCAGTACTTC. The chain links TRBV10-3 to TRBJ2-7; D remains ambiguous. Trimming left V 0 bases short and J 6 bases short, with 12 bases between. The length of the CDR3 is 14 residues. Germline CDR1 reads ENHRY; CDR2 reads SYGVKD.

The CDR3 is CASRTAGELFF. CDR3 DNA sequence: TGTGCCAGTCGAACTGCCGGGGAGCTGTTTTTT. The rearrangement links TRBV19 to TRBJ2-2; D call uncertain. Germline CDR1 LNHDA, CDR2 SQIVND (reference sequence). The germline V and J ends were trimmed by 8 bases and 6 bases, with 7 bases remaining between them. The CDR3 covers 11 residues. Looking up the rest from reference TRBV19 and TRBJ2-2 gives the full variable domain: DGGITQSPKYLFRKEGQNVTLSCEQNLNHDAMYWYRQDPGQGLRLIYYSQIVNDFQKGDIAEGYSVSREKKESFPLTVTSAQKNPTAFYLCASRTAGELFFGEGSRLTVL.